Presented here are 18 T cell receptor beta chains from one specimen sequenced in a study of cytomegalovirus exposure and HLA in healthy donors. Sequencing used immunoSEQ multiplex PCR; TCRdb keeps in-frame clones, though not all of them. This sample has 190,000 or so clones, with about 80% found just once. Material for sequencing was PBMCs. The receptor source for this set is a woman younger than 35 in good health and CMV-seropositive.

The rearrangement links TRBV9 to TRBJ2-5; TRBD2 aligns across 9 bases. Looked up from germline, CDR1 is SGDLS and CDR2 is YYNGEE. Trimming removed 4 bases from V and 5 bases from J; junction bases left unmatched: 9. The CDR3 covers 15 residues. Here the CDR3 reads CASSPEAGGGETQYF. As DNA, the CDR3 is TGTGCCAGCAGCCCAGAAGCGGGGGGCGGGGAGACCCAGTACTTC.

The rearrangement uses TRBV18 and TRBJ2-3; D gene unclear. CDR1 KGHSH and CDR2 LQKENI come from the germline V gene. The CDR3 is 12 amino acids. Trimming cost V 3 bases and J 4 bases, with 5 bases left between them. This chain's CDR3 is CASSPRSDTQYF. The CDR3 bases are TGTGCCAGCTCACCCCGGTCAGATACGCAGTATTTT. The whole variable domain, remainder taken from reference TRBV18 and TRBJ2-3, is NAGVMQNPRHLVRRRGQEARLRCSPMKGHSHVYWYRQLPEEGLKFMVYLQKENIIDESGMPKERFSAEFPKEGPSILRIQQVVRGDSAAYFCASSPRSDTQYFGPGTRLTVL.

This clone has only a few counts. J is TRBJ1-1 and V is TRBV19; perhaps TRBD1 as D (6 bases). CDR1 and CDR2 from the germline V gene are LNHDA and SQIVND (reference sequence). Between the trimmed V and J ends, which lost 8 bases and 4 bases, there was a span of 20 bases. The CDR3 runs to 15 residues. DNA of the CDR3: TGTGCCAGTCACAGGGCGCGCTATAGTGGCACTGAAGCTTTCTTT. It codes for CASHRARYSGTEAFF.

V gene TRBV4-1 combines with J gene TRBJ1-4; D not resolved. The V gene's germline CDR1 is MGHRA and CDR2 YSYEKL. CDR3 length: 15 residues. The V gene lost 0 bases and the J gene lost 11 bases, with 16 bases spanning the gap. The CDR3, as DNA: TGCGCCAGCAGCCAAGATCCCTCTGGTACCCGGAAACTGTTTTTT. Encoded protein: CASSQDPSGTRKLFF.

As DNA, the CDR3 is TGCGCCAGCAGCGCAGGAATCCCGGGACAGGGGAGAGAGCAGTACTTC. As protein: CASSAGIPGQGREQYF. This chain uses TRBV5-1 with TRBJ2-7; 10 bases match TRBD1. The trim removed 4 bases at V and 7 bases at J, leaving 14 bases unmatched. Germline V gene lookup returns CDR1 SGHRS and CDR2 YFSETQ. The CDR3 loop spans 16 amino acids.

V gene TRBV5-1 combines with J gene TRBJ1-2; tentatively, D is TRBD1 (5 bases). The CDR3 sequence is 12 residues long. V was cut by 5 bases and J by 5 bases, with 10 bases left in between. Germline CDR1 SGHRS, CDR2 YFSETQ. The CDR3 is CASRGGEYGYTF. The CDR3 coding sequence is TGCGCCAGCAGGGGGGGAGAGTATGGCTACACCTTC.

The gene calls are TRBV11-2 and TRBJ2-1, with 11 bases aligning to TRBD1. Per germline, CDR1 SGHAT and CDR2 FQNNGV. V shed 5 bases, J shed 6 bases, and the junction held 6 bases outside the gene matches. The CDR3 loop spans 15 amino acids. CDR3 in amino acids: CASSERTGGPNEQFF. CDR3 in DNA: TGTGCCAGCAGCGAACGGACAGGGGGCCCCAATGAGCAGTTCTTC.

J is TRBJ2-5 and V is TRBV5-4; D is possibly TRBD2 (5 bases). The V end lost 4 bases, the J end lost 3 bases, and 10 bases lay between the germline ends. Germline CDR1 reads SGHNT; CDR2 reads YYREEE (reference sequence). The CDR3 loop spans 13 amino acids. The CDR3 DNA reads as TGTGCCAGCAGCCCCGTACTAGAAGAGACCCAGTACTTC. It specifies CASSPVLEETQYF.

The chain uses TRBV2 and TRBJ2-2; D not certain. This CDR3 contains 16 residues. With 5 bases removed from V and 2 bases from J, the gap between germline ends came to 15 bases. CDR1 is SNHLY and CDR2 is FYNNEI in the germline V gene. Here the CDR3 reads CASSPFSQANTGELFF. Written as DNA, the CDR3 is TGTGCCAGCAGTCCCTTTTCCCAGGCCAACACCGGGGAGCTGTTTTTT.

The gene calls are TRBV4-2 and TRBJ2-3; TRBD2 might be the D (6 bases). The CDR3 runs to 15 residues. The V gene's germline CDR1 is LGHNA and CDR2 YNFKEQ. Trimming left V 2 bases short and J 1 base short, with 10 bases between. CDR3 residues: CASSQIPGGTDTQYF. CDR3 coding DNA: TGTGCCAGCAGCCAAATTCCGGGGGGCACAGATACGCAGTATTTT.

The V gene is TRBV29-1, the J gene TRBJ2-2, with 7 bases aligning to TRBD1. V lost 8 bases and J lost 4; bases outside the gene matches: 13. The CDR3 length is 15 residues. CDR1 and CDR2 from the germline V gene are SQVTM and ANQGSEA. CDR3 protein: CSPTLGQVPTGELFF. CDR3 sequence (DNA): TGCAGCCCGACCCTTGGACAGGTCCCCACCGGGGAGCTGTTTTTT.

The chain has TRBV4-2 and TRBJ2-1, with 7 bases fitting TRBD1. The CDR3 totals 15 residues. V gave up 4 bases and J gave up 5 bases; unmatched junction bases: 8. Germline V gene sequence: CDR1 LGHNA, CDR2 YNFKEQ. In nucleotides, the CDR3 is TGTGCCAGCAGCCGCCAAACCGGACAGGACAATGAGCAGTTCTTC. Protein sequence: CASSRQTGQDNEQFF.

CDR3 sequence (DNA): TGTGCCAGTAGTATAGGGGCCTCCTACGAGCAGTACTTC. It translates to CASSIGASYEQYF. This chain links TRBV19 with TRBJ2-7; D is unresolved. The V gene's germline CDR1 is LNHDA and CDR2 SQIVND (reference sequence). This CDR3 region has 13 residues. V lost 1 base and J lost 0, with 4 bases in between.

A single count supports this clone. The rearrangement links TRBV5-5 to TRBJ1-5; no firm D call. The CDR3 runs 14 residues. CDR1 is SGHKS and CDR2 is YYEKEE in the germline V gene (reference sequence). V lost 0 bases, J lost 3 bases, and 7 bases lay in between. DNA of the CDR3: TGTGCCAGCAGCTTGGGAGCGGACAATCAGCCCCAGCATTTT. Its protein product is CASSLGADNQPQHF. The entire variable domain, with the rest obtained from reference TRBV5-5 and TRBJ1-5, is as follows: DAGVTQSPTHLIKTRGQQVTLRCSPISGHKSVSWYQQVLGQGPQFIFQYYEKEERGRGNFPDRFSARQFPNYSSELNVNALLLGDSALYLCASSLGADNQPQHFGDGTRLSIL.

The CDR3 loop reads CASSRGQGRNTIYF. DNA of the CDR3: TGTGCCAGCAGCCGGGGACAGGGGAGAAACACCATATATTTT. The chain uses TRBV5-4 and TRBJ1-3, with TRBD1 matching 10 bases. CDR3 length equals 14 residues. Germline V lookup: CDR1 SGHNT, CDR2 YYREEE (reference sequence). J lost 5 bases, V lost 4 bases, and 3 bases had no gene match.

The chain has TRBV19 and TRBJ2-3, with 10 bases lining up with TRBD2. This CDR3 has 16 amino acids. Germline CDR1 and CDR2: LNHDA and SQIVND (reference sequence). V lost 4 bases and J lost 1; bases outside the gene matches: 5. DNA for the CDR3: TGTGCCAGTAGTAGGGCTAGCGGGGGTGGCACAGATACGCAGTATTTT. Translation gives CASSRASGGGTDTQYF. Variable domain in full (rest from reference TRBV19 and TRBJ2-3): DGGITQSPKYLFRKEGQNVTLSCEQNLNHDAMYWYRQDPGQGLRLIYYSQIVNDFQKGDIAEGYSVSREKKESFPLTVTSAQKNPTAFYLCASSRASGGGTDTQYFGPGTRLTVL.

The chain's CDR3 is CASSYGAGGAYEQYF. The CDR3 coding sequence is TGTGCCAGCAGTTATGGGGCAGGGGGCGCCTACGAGCAGTACTTC. The chain is built from TRBV6-5 and TRBJ2-7, with 8 bases matching TRBD1. V shed 3 bases, J shed 2 bases, and the junction held 6 bases outside the gene matches. The CDR3 has 15 residues. CDR1 MNHEY and CDR2 SVGAGI come from the germline V gene.

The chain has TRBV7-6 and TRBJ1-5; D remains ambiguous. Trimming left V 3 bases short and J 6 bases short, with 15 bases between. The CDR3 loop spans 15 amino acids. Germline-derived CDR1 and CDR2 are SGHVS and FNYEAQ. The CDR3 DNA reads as TGTGCCAGCAGCTTGTTCGGGGAAACGGGTCAGCCCCAGCATTTT. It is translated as CASSLFGETGQPQHF.